These 31 T cell receptor beta chains were all obtained from the same sample, sequenced in a study of shared T cell receptors in the human thymus. Libraries were prepared by immunoSEQ multiplex PCR; TCRdb keeps only in-frame clonotypes and omits some of them. This table holds over 450,000 clones, around 78% found once. The data were also submitted as part of a second study, on human thymus T cells.

Specimen: thymocytes. The receptors stem from a boy in the first two years of life with a congenital heart defect.

As DNA, the CDR3 is TGCGCCAGCAGTGATGGGACTAGCGGGAGGCCCCGGGGCAATAGCACAGATACGCAGTATTTT. This sequence encodes CASSDGTSGRPRGNSTDTQYF. The V and J genes are TRBV10-2 and TRBJ2-3; 15 nucleotides line up with TRBD2. The CDR3 is 21 amino acids. Germline loops: CDR1 WSHSY, CDR2 SAAADI. V was clipped by 3 bases and J by 0 bases; unmatched bases: 13.

There are a few counts of this clone. J is TRBJ2-1 and V is TRBV6-5; D not resolved. CDR3 size: 16 residues. V lost 4 bases, J lost 2 bases, and 15 bases lay in between. Germline-derived CDR1 and CDR2 are MNHEY and SVGAGI. CDR3 residues: CASSCLKRVTYNEQFF. CDR3 DNA: TGTGCCAGCAGTTGTTTGAAGCGCGTAACCTACAATGAGCAGTTCTTC.

The CDR3: CASKPQGISYEQYF. Written as DNA, the CDR3 is TGTGCCAGCAAGCCACAGGGGATTTCCTACGAGCAGTACTTC. The rearrangement uses TRBV27 and TRBJ2-7, with TRBD1 identical over 7 bases. V shed 7 bases, J shed 1 base, and the junction held 7 bases outside the gene matches. Germline CDR1 MNHEY, CDR2 SMNVEV (reference sequence). This CDR3 comprises 14 residues.

There are a few counts of this clone. V and J are TRBV4-1 and TRBJ2-7, with TRBD2 matching over 13 bases. The length of the CDR3 is 18 residues. Per the germline V gene, CDR1 is MGHRA and CDR2 is YSYEKL. The V and J ends lost 4 bases and 1 base, in that order; junction bases with no gene match: 10. DNA of the CDR3: TGCGCCAGCAGCCCGGGGACTAGCGGGAACTACGGATCCTACGAGCAGTACTTC. Its protein is CASSPGTSGNYGSYEQYF.

The rearrangement uses TRBV5-1 and TRBJ2-3, with D possibly matching TRBD2 (5 bases). Germline assignment: CDR1 SGHRS and CDR2 YFSETQ. The CDR3 runs to 12 residues. The V gene lost 3 bases and the J gene lost 7 bases, with 9 bases spanning the gap. The CDR3 nucleotides are TGCGCCAGCAGCTCCCGGGGAAATACGCAGTATTTT. It specifies CASSSRGNTQYF.

The J gene is TRBJ2-7, the V gene TRBV13, with D perhaps matching TRBD1 (5 bases). The length of the CDR3 is 12 residues. The germline V and J ends were trimmed by 8 bases and 3 bases, with 11 bases remaining between them. CDR1 PRHDT and CDR2 FYEKMQ come from the germline V gene (reference sequence). DNA for the CDR3: TGTGCCAGCGGACATTCTCGCTACGAGCAGTACTTC. Its protein product is CASGHSRYEQYF.

The rearrangement joins TRBV6-1 to TRBJ1-4; no firm D call. CDR3 length: 15 amino acids. Germline V CDR1 and CDR2: MNHNS, SASEGT. V gave up 2 bases and J gave up 8 bases, with 15 bases separating them. Here the CDR3 reads CASSEPPRLYEKLFF. The CDR3 DNA is TGTGCCAGCAGTGAACCCCCCCGGTTATACGAAAAACTGTTTTTT.

The rearrangement uses TRBV11-3 and TRBJ2-7; TRBD1 matches 7 bases. CDR3 length equals 15 residues. Germline V gene sequence: CDR1 SGHNT, CDR2 YENEEA. J gave up 3 bases and V 5 bases, and 10 bases lay outside the gene matches. The CDR3: CASSPRRQGIYEQYF. CDR3 nucleotide sequence: TGTGCCAGCAGCCCTCGCAGACAGGGTATCTACGAGCAGTACTTC.

V and J are TRBV29-1 and TRBJ1-2; tentatively, D is TRBD1 (6 bases). Trimming removed 3 bases at V and 3 bases at J, with 8 bases between. In germline, CDR1 is SQVTM, CDR2 ANQGSEA. CDR3 size: 12 residues. Written as DNA, the CDR3 is TGCAGCGTTGAGGGGGCCGACTATGGCTACACCTTC. It specifies CSVEGADYGYTF. The entire variable domain, with the rest obtained from reference TRBV29-1 and TRBJ1-2, is as follows: SAVISQKPSRDICQRGTSLTIQCQVDSQVTMMFWYRQQPGQSLTLIATANQGSEATYESGFVIDKFPISRPNLTFSTLTVSNMSPEDSSIYLCSVEGADYGYTFGSGTRLTVV.

V and J are TRBV27 and TRBJ2-2, with 14 bases aligning to TRBD2. Trimming took 4 bases from V and 4 from J; bases not matched to a gene: 17. Germline V gene sequence: CDR1 MNHEY, CDR2 SMNVEV (reference sequence). The CDR3 is made up of 21 amino acids. The CDR3 nucleotides are TGTGCCAGCAGTTCCCCGTTCGGACTAGCGGGAGGACCCGGGCCCACCGGGGAGCTGTTTTTT. Translation: CASSSPFGLAGGPGPTGELFF.

V is TRBV6-1 and J is TRBJ2-5, with a possible D match to TRBD1 (6 bases). Germline V gene lookup returns CDR1 MNHNS and CDR2 SASEGT. V was clipped by 8 bases and J by 5 bases, with 15 bases between them. The CDR3 totals 13 residues. CDR3 protein: CASLRRGVETQYF. In DNA, the CDR3 is TGTGCCAGCCTACGCAGGGGTGTGGAGACCCAGTACTTC.

This chain joins TRBV9 and TRBJ2-4; D perhaps matches TRBD1 (6 bases). Germline values: CDR1 SGDLS, CDR2 YYNGEE. The V end lost 4 bases, the J end lost 4 bases, and 9 bases lay between the germline ends. CDR3 size: 13 residues. The CDR3 DNA sequence: TGTGCCAGCAGCTTCGGGACAAAAAACATTCAGTACTTC. It encodes CASSFGTKNIQYF.

The V and J genes are TRBV6-5 and TRBJ2-1, with 9 bases fitting TRBD2. Germline trimming cut 6 bases from V and 10 bases from J; bases unmatched to any gene: 13. Germline V gives CDR1 MNHEY, CDR2 SVGAGI. The CDR3 runs to 15 residues. The CDR3 sequence is CASRLSGRPLVEQFF. CDR3 coding DNA: TGTGCCAGCAGATTAAGCGGGAGGCCCTTAGTCGAGCAGTTCTTC.

J is TRBJ2-5 and V is TRBV4-2; TRBD2 might be the D (6 bases). With 0 bases removed from V and 5 bases from J, the gap between germline ends came to 13 bases. This CDR3 spans 15 amino acids. Germline V lookup: CDR1 LGHNA, CDR2 YNFKEQ. The CDR3 DNA sequence: TGTGCCAGCAGCCAAGAACGGCGGGATCGTGAGACCCAGTACTTC. It is translated as CASSQERRDRETQYF.

This clone showed up just a few times. The V gene is TRBV14, the J gene TRBJ2-1; D is possibly TRBD1 (6 bases). The germline gives CDR1 SGHDN, CDR2 FVKESK. The CDR3 runs 15 residues. V shed 1 base and J shed 2 bases, with 9 bases lying between them. The CDR3 DNA sequence: TGTGCCAGCAGCCAAGGACAGGAAACCTACAATGAGCAGTTCTTC. Its protein product is CASSQGQETYNEQFF.

In nucleotides, the CDR3 is TGTGCCAGCAGCCTCGGGGGTTCCTACGAGCAGTACTTC. Encoded protein: CASSLGGSYEQYF. V is TRBV14 and J is TRBJ2-7; D may be TRBD2 (6 bases). V was cut by 4 bases and J by 1 base, with 8 bases left in between. In germline, CDR1 is SGHDN, CDR2 FVKESK. The CDR3 runs 13 residues.

This chain connects TRBV27 to TRBJ1-1, with 8 bases fitting TRBD1. The J segment lost 4 bases and the V segment lost 5 bases, leaving 6 bases of the junction unmatched. Germline V gives CDR1 MNHEY, CDR2 SMNVEV (reference sequence). The CDR3 contains 14 residues. The CDR3 protein is CASSPYRGSTEAFF. The CDR3 DNA sequence: TGTGCCAGCAGTCCCTACAGGGGGAGCACTGAAGCTTTCTTT.

The gene calls are TRBV7-2 and TRBJ2-3; TRBD2 aligns across 15 bases. V was pared by 5 bases and J by 3 bases, with 12 bases of the junction left unmatched. Germline loops: CDR1 SGHTA, CDR2 FQGNSA. CDR3 length: 19 amino acids. CDR3 coding DNA: TGTGCCAGCAGCAGATGGACTAGCGGGAGGGCGAGGTTTACAGATACGCAGTATTTT. Amino acid sequence: CASSRWTSGRARFTDTQYF.

This sequence joins TRBV28 and TRBJ2-1; 10 bases match TRBD2. The CDR3 totals 16 residues. CDR1 and CDR2 (germline): MDHEN, SYDVKM. V shed 6 bases, J shed 4 bases, and the junction held 9 bases outside the gene matches. CDR3 coding DNA: TGTGCCAGCAGCCTTCAGCGGGAGGGTTCGTACAATGAGCAGTTCTTC. Protein product: CASSLQREGSYNEQFF.

The CDR3 sequence: CASSFTDSTSNYGYTF. The CDR3 bases are TGTGCCAGCAGCTTCACTGACTCAACATCTAACTATGGCTACACCTTC. This chain links TRBV7-9 with TRBJ1-2; D is ambiguous. The CDR3 runs 16 residues. CDR1 SEHNR and CDR2 FQNEAQ come from the germline V gene (reference sequence). Trimming took off 3 bases at V and 0 bases at J, with 14 bases between the two ends.

The chain joins TRBV30 to TRBJ2-7, with 7 bases identical to TRBD2. The germline V gene has CDR1 GTSNPN and CDR2 SVGIG (reference sequence). The CDR3 has 14 residues. Unmatched junction bases numbered 8, after V lost 0 bases and J lost 6 bases. In DNA form, the CDR3 reads TGTGCCTGGAGTGTACGGCGGGAGTTTAGCGAGCAGTACTTC. It specifies CAWSVRREFSEQYF.

The chain couples TRBV4-3 to TRBJ2-3, with 11 positions matching TRBD2. V was clipped by 0 bases and J by 5 bases; unmatched bases: 10. CDR1 is LGHNA, CDR2 YSLEER, per germline. This CDR3 has 18 residues. The CDR3 region has the DNA TGCGCCAGCAGCCAAGAAGGGGCTAGCGGGAGGATTGGAGATACGCAGTATTTT. Its translation is CASSQEGASGRIGDTQYF.

The V call is TRBV6-5, the J call TRBJ1-2; no firm D call. This CDR3 has 13 residues. Per the germline V gene, CDR1 is MNHEY and CDR2 is SVGAGI. V lost 2 bases, J lost 6 bases, and 10 bases lay in between. The CDR3 spells CASSYAPQNGYTF. CDR3 DNA sequence: TGTGCCAGCAGTTACGCTCCCCAGAATGGCTACACCTTC.

This clone was found a few times. Other DNA sequences from this sample encode an identical CDR3 as well. This chain joins TRBV28 and TRBJ1-5, with TRBD1 matching 9 bases. This CDR3 is built from 15 residues. V gave up 2 bases and J gave up 4 bases; unmatched junction bases: 3. In germline, CDR1 is MDHEN, CDR2 SYDVKM. The CDR3 nucleotides are TGTGCCAGCAGTTTACTGGGACAGGGTAATCAGCCCCAGCATTTT. This codes for CASSLLGQGNQPQHF.

The V gene is TRBV5-5, the J gene TRBJ2-6; D remains ambiguous. With 0 bases removed from V and 0 bases from J, the gap between germline ends came to 10 bases. Germline CDR1 is SGHKS and CDR2 is YYEKEE (reference sequence). There are 17 residues in the CDR3. The CDR3 region is CASSLGGSLSGANVLTF. DNA of the CDR3: TGTGCCAGCAGCTTGGGAGGTTCACTCTCTGGGGCCAACGTCCTGACTTTC.

J is TRBJ2-7 and V is TRBV21-1; the D call TRBD2 from the table was never checked on the DNA. TRBV21-1 is a documented pseudogene. This CDR3 has 16 residues. The CDR3: CASSKRTSGRADEQYF. CDR3 in DNA: TGTGCCAGCAGCAAAAGGACTAGCGGGAGGGCCGACGAGCAGTACTTC.

Only one count was recorded for this clone. The chain links TRBV5-6 to TRBJ2-3; 9 nucleotides align to TRBD1. The germline CDR1 and CDR2 sequences are SGHDT and YYEEEE. The V and J ends lost 5 bases and 6 bases, in that order; junction bases with no gene match: 13. The CDR3 consists of 16 residues. DNA for the CDR3: TGTGCCAGCAGTGCTGGGAACAGGGGGCATTTGGATACGCAGTATTTT. Its translation: CASSAGNRGHLDTQYF.

The V and J genes are TRBV18 and TRBJ1-1; tentative D call: TRBD1 (5 bases). The germline V and J ends were trimmed by 6 bases and 1 base, with 12 bases remaining between them. This CDR3 contains 14 residues. Germline CDR1 reads KGHSH; CDR2 reads LQKENI. This chain's CDR3 is CASSQNRGNTEAFF. The CDR3 DNA follows: TGTGCCAGCTCCCAGAATAGGGGGAACACTGAAGCTTTCTTT. Full variable domain (remainder filled in from reference TRBV18 and TRBJ1-1): NAGVMQNPRHLVRRRGQEARLRCSPMKGHSHVYWYRQLPEEGLKFMVYLQKENIIDESGMPKERFSAEFPKEGPSILRIQQVVRGDSAAYFCASSQNRGNTEAFFGQGTRLTVV.

This chain links TRBV6-1 with TRBJ1-1; weak D call: TRBD1 (6 bases). Trimming shortened V by 6 bases and J by 1 base, and 12 bases separated the two germline ends. The CDR3 runs 14 residues. The germline V gene has CDR1 MNHNS and CDR2 SASEGT. In DNA form, the CDR3 reads TGTGCCAGCAGGAACAGGGACGGGAACACTGAAGCTTTCTTT. Its protein product is CASRNRDGNTEAFF.

This sequence joins TRBV18 and TRBJ1-2; D remains ambiguous. Trimming cost V 1 base and J 5 bases, with 8 bases left between them. Germline V gives CDR1 KGHSH, CDR2 LQKENI. The CDR3 has 13 residues. The chain's CDR3 is CASSPRDGYGYTF. The CDR3 nucleotides read TGTGCCAGCTCACCACGAGACGGGTATGGCTACACCTTC. Full variable domain (rest looked up from reference TRBV18 and TRBJ1-2): NAGVMQNPRHLVRRRGQEARLRCSPMKGHSHVYWYRQLPEEGLKFMVYLQKENIIDESGMPKERFSAEFPKEGPSILRIQQVVRGDSAAYFCASSPRDGYGYTFGSGTRLTVV.

The J gene is TRBJ2-5, the V gene TRBV7-9; maybe TRBD2 (6 bases). The CDR3 runs to 11 residues. Germline loops: CDR1 SEHNR, CDR2 FQNEAQ (reference sequence). Trimming took off 10 bases at V and 5 bases at J, with 11 bases between the two ends. In DNA form, the CDR3 reads TGTGCCACCCGGGGGTGGGAGACCCAGTACTTC. Protein sequence: CATRGWETQYF.